This T cell receptor (beta chain) was found in a study of tissue T cells after allogeneic stem cell transplantation. Study-level results: The study did not identify alloreactive or antigen-specific tissue TCRs, and some clones might be persisting host cells. The patient cohort was small and clinically heterogeneous, with limited sampling depth. Anatomically similar tissues had similar TCR repertoires within each patient.

Time point given: mouse harvest day 7 after allogeneic transplant. Each mouse received 10^7 T-cell-depleted marrow cells plus 10^6 splenic CD5+ T cells by tail vein. This mouse GVHD model was MHC-mismatched B6 to BALB/c, profiled day 7 or 14. Concerning this clone itself: The antigen remains unidentified. Genes and germline come from the mouse. The observed sequence ends 1 residue before the CDR3 terminus, with the missing tail filled in from the germline J gene.

TCRdb keeps only in-frame clones here, not all; method: immunoSEQ multiplex PCR. This sample has approximately 7,300 clones, with approximately 52% found just once. CDR1 and CDR2 from the germline V gene are SNHLY and FYNGKV (reference sequence). This CDR3 spans 14 amino acids. J was trimmed by 4 bases and V by 1 base; bases with no gene match: 1. The sequencing input was lymph node tissue. The genes are TRBV3 and TRBJ2-7, with 10 bases lining up with TRBD1. The TCR sequence derives from a female BALB/c mouse given C57BL/6 T cells with graft-versus-host disease after an allogeneic hematopoietic cell transplant. Partial CDR3 DNA: TGTGCCAGCAGCTTAGGGGACAGGGGATATGAACAGTAC. It translates to CASSLGDRGYEQY. The whole CDR3 region reads CASSLGDRGYEQYF.